One T cell receptor (beta chain) is described in this entry. The CDR3 is 14 residues long. The V gene end was trimmed by 3 bases and the J gene end by 4 bases; junction bases not matched to a gene: 1. Germline values: CDR1 SGHTA, CDR2 FQGNSA. Study processing details: The authors estimated nucleated cell counts from reference gene primer amplification. Data came from immunoSEQ multiplex PCR; TCRdb stores just in-frame clones and leaves some out. V and J calls and clone size are those listed in that table; D and trimming were worked out from the DNA. The sample records some 240,000 clones, 80% to 90% being singletons. The data derive from a study of blood T cell repertoires in COVID-19. Study-wide background: Both acute and convalescent COVID-19 samples were obtained from the United States, Italy and Spain.

Seattle cases were enrolled at active infection and followed longitudinally. The rearrangement joins TRBV7-2 to TRBJ2-3; 10 bases map to TRBD2. The receptor comes from a woman older than 75 with COVID-19, enrolled during active disease. Sequenced sample: peripheral blood. The CDR3, as DNA: TGTGCCAGCAGCTTGGGACTAGCGTCAGATACGCAGTATTTT. Amino acid sequence: CASSLGLASDTQYF.